The 13 T cell receptor beta chains given below trace back to one sample, sequenced in a study of human CD8 memory T cell subsets. TCR beta was sequenced from UMI-tagged 5' RACE libraries. For each CDR3 protein, TCRdb gives one entry from its re-call of the 5' RACE reads, without DNA. The sample data list around 20,000 distinct CDR3 sequences. The sample comprised CD8+ T cells from PBMCs. These receptors were obtained from a human donor in good health.

V and J are TRBV27 and TRBJ2-7; the TRBD2 assignment by TCRdb is unverifiable without DNA. The CDR3 contains 16 residues. Germline CDR1 is MNHEY and CDR2 is SMNVEV (reference sequence). CDR3 in amino acids: CASSLSPTSRGGEQYF.

This chain joins TRBV28 and TRBJ2-1; absent DNA, TCRdb's TRBD2 call cannot be checked. The V gene's germline CDR1 is MDHEN and CDR2 SYDVKM. The CDR3 contains 17 residues. CDR3 region: CASSWGVAGEIGDEQFF.

The chain carries TRBV10-2 and TRBJ2-4. The CDR3 consists of 13 residues. In germline, CDR1 is WSHSY, CDR2 SAAADI. The CDR3 sequence is CASSPLLGNIQYF.

V gene TRBV19 combines with J gene TRBJ2-7. Looked up from germline, CDR1 is LNHDA and CDR2 is SQIVND (reference sequence). The CDR3 sequence is 11 residues long. CDR3 sequence reads: CASSNYYEQYF.

The rearrangement uses TRBV28 and TRBJ2-5; the D gene TCRdb calls, TRBD2, cannot be checked with no DNA. Germline lookup yields CDR1 MDHEN and CDR2 SYDVKM. The CDR3 extends over 16 amino acids. The CDR3 sequence: CASSLMTSGEIETQYF.

The CDR3 loop reads CSAKAVGLRNEKLFF. The genes are TRBV20-1 and TRBJ1-4. CDR1 DFQATT and CDR2 SNEGSKA come from the germline V gene (reference sequence). This CDR3 is 15 amino acids long.

The chain couples TRBV7-8 to TRBJ2-3; TCRdb returns TRBD1, unconfirmable since there is no DNA. The germline CDR1 and CDR2 sequences are SGHVS and FQNEAQ. This CDR3 region has 17 residues. The CDR3 spells CASSPQAGTVSTDTQYF.

The genes are TRBV6-5 and TRBJ2-1; the TCRdb D gene call, TRBD2, has no DNA to confirm it. Germline lookup yields CDR1 MNHEY and CDR2 SVGAGI. The CDR3 extends over 17 amino acids. CDR3 amino acids: CASSPGSSGGHLNEQFF.

The genes are TRBV9 and TRBJ2-7; checking the TCRdb D call of TRBD1 is not possible without DNA. CDR1 and CDR2 from the germline V gene are SGDLS and YYNGEE. The CDR3 consists of 15 residues. The CDR3 reads CASSVDGQGAYEQYF.

The chain uses TRBV7-3 and TRBJ2-1; TCRdb calls TRBD1, which cannot be checked without DNA. Germline assignment: CDR1 SGHTA and CDR2 FQGTGA. The CDR3 totals 14 residues. CDR3: CASSHGGAHNEQFF.

The chain employs TRBV28 and TRBJ1-1; TCRdb's D call of TRBD1 is untestable without DNA. The V gene's germline CDR1 is MDHEN and CDR2 SYDVKM. This CDR3 is built from 14 residues. The CDR3 loop reads CASSPGQGFTEAFF.

J is TRBJ2-1 and V is TRBV9; TCRdb proposes TRBD2, but this gene call is untestable without DNA. The CDR3 has 17 amino acids. Germline values: CDR1 SGDLS, CDR2 YYNGEE. Here the CDR3 reads CASSSEASGGPRNEQFF.

This rearrangement joins TRBV7-9 to TRBJ1-2. This CDR3 comprises 14 residues. Germline V gene sequence: CDR1 SEHNR, CDR2 FQNEAQ (reference sequence). The CDR3 is CASSLATDAYGYTF. The whole variable domain, remainder taken from reference TRBV7-9 and TRBJ1-2, is DTGVSQNPRHKITKRGQNVTFRCDPISEHNRLYWYRQTLGQGPEFLTYFQNEAQLEKSRLLSDRFSAERPKGSFSTLEIQRTEQGDSAMYLCASSLATDAYGYTFGSGTRLTVV.